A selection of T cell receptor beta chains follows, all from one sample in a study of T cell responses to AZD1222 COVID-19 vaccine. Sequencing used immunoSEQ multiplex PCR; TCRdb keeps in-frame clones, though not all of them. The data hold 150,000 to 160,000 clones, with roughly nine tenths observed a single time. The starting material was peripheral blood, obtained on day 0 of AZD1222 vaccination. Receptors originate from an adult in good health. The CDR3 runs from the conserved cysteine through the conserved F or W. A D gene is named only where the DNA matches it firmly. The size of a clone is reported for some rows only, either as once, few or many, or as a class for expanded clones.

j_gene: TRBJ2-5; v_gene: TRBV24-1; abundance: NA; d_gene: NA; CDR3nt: TGTGCCACCAGTGATGCCGATTTAGGAGAGACCCAGTACTTC; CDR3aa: CATSDADLGETQYF
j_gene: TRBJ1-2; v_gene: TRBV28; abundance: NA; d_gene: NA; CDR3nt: TGTGCCAGTGGAGGGCAGGGCGGCTACACCTTC; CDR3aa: CASGGQGGYTF
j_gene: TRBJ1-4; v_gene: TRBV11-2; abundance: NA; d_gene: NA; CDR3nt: TGTGCCAGCAGCGCTTTGGGGGGGCTAGCAACTAATGAAAAACTGTTTTTT; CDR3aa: CASSALGGLATNEKLFF
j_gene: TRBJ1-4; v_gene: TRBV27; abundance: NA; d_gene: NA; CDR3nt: TGTGCCAGCAGTTTATTAACAGGCGGGGAAAAACTGTTTTTT; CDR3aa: CASSLLTGGEKLFF
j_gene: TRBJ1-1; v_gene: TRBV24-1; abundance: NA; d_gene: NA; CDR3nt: TGTGCCACCCAAGCGGGACGGTTGACTGAAGCTTTCTTT; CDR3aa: CATQAGRLTEAFF
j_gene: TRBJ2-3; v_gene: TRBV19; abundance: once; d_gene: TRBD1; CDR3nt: TGTGCCAGTAGTATAACCCTGGGACAGAGCCGGGCAGATACGCAGTATTTT; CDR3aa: CASSITLGQSRADTQYF
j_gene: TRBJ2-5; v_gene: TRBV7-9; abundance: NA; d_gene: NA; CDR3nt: TGTGCCAGCAGCTTAAGTACAGTACAAGAGACCCAGTACTTC; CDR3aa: CASSLSTVQETQYF
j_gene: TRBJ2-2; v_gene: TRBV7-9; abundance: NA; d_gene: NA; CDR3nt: TGTGCCAGCAGACCGGACGGAGTGGGCGACACCGGGGAGCTGTTTTTT; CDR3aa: CASRPDGVGDTGELFF
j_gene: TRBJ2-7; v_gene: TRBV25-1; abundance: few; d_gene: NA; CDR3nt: TGTGCCAGCAGTGACCAGGATATTAACCGGTACGAGCAGTACTTC; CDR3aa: CASSDQDINRYEQYF
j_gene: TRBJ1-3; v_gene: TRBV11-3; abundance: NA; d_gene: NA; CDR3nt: TGTGCCAGCAGCTTAGGGGGCTCTGGAAACACCATATATTTT; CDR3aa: CASSLGGSGNTIYF
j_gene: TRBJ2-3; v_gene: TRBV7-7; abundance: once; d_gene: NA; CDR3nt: TGTGCCAGCAGCCCCACAGGGTCGCTCTACACAGATACGCAGTATTTT; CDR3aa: CASSPTGSLYTDTQYF
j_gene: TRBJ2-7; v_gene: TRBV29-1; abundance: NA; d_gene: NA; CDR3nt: TGCAGCGTTGGGGGGGGACACGGCTACGAGCAGTACTTC; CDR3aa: CSVGGGHGYEQYF
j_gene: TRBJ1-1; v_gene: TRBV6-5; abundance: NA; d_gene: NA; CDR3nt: TGTGCCAGCAGAAAGACTAGATACACTGAAGCTTTCTTT; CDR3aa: CASRKTRYTEAFF
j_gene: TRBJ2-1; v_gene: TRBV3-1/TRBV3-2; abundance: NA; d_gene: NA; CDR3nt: TGTGCCAGCAGCCAAGGGTTCCGGGGAGACTATGAGCAGTTCTTC; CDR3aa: CASSQGFRGDYEQFF
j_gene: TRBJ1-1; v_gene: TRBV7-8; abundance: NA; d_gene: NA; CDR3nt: TGTGCCAGCAGCTTAGCAGTTTTTCTAACCAACACTGAAGCTTTCTTT; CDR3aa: CASSLAVFLTNTEAFF